This passage covers 10 T cell receptor beta chains from one sample sequenced in a study of early T cells in non-severe SARS-CoV-2 infection. TCRdb passed the 5' RACE reads through MiXCR, listing each CDR3 protein once. Of some 29,000 distinct CDR3 sequences listed, roughly 4.5% are singletons. Sequenced sample: whole blood. The receptors come from an adult who was a healthcare worker with PCR-confirmed SARS-CoV-2 infection or an uninfected control (not recorded which).

This clonotype has at least ten counts. The chain combines TRBV6-2 or TRBV6-3 with TRBJ1-1; D might be TRBD1 (5 bases). The V gene lost 4 bases and the J gene lost 5 bases, with 8 bases spanning the gap. CDR3 size: 12 residues. The germline V gene has CDR1 MNHEY and CDR2 SVGEGT. The CDR3 is CASSFRGTEAFF. In nucleotides, the CDR3 is TGTGCCAGCAGTTTCCGGGGGACTGAAGCTTTCTTT.

This clonotype came up many times. This chain links TRBV12-3 or TRBV12-4 with TRBJ2-2, with D unclear. Trimming took off 6 bases at V and 6 bases at J, with 14 bases between the two ends. This CDR3 spans 14 amino acids. CDR3 sequence (DNA): TGTGCCAGCAGCCCCCGCCCCGGCGCCGGGGAGCTGTTTTTT. This encodes CASSPRPGAGELFF.

This clonotype has at least ten counts. The genes are TRBV18 and TRBJ1-1; 7 nucleotides match TRBD1. Unmatched junction bases numbered 4, after V lost 6 bases and J lost 3 bases. The CDR3 runs 13 residues. Germline V gene lookup returns CDR1 KGHSH and CDR2 LQKENI. The CDR3 here is CASSLGGDTEAFF. The CDR3 region has the DNA TGTGCCAGCTCCTTAGGGGGCGACACTGAAGCTTTCTTT.

This clonotype occurred a few times. The rearrangement uses TRBV29-1 and TRBJ2-7; a weak D match, TRBD2 (6 bases). CDR1 is SQVTM, CDR2 ANQGSEA, per germline. The CDR3 covers 15 residues. Trimming removed 4 bases at V and 4 bases at J, with 20 bases between. CDR3: CSVGRGSGAIYEQYF. The CDR3 bases are TGCAGCGTTGGCCGGGGTAGCGGAGCCATTTACGAGCAGTACTTC.

This clonotype was detected a few times. The rearrangement uses TRBV18 and TRBJ1-2, with a possible D match to TRBD1 (5 bases). Trimming removed 4 bases at V and 5 bases at J, with 20 bases between. In germline, CDR1 is KGHSH, CDR2 LQKENI. The length of the CDR3 is 16 residues. CDR3: CASSHEKGDSSYGYTF. The DNA for the CDR3 is TGTGCCAGCTCACACGAAAAAGGCGACAGCTCTTATGGCTACACCTTC.

This clonotype came up many times. The chain employs TRBV4-1 and TRBJ1-2; tentative D call: TRBD1 (6 bases). V was clipped by 4 bases and J by 4 bases, with 22 bases between them. The CDR3 consists of 17 residues. The V gene's germline CDR1 is MGHRA and CDR2 YSYEKL. This CDR3 reads CASSPGQGGARVYGYTF. The CDR3 DNA follows: TGCGCCAGCAGCCCCGGCCAAGGGGGGGCGCGGGTCTATGGCTACACCTTC.

The chain is built from TRBV20-1 and TRBJ2-2, with D possibly matching TRBD2 (5 bases). CDR1 is DFQATT, CDR2 SNEGSKA, per germline (reference sequence). V lost 1 base to trimming and J lost 5 bases, with 8 bases between them. The CDR3 has 13 amino acids. CDR3 residues: CSARVSGTGELFF. The CDR3 DNA sequence: TGCAGTGCTAGAGTAAGCGGAACCGGGGAGCTGTTTTTT.

Many counts were recorded for this clonotype. The chain links TRBV7-2 to TRBJ2-5; maybe TRBD2 (6 bases). Germline CDR1 SGHTA, CDR2 FQGNSA. With 5 bases removed from V and 6 bases from J, the gap between germline ends came to 16 bases. The CDR3 covers 14 residues. CDR3 sequence: CASSGYGGWKTQYF. CDR3 in DNA: TGTGCCAGCAGCGGGTACGGGGGTTGGAAGACCCAGTACTTC.

The CDR3 DNA follows: TGTGCCAGCTCACAACCGGGAGGGCCGGGTACCCAGTACTTC. Encoded protein: CASSQPGGPGTQYF. The V gene is TRBV18, the J gene TRBJ2-5, with 8 bases fitting TRBD2. Trimming took 4 bases from V and 8 from J; bases not matched to a gene: 9. Germline CDR1 and CDR2: KGHSH and LQKENI. The CDR3 loop spans 14 amino acids.

This chain uses TRBV19 with TRBJ1-1; D call uncertain. Deletions cut 5 bases from V and 3 bases from J, with 16 bases between. The CDR3 totals 15 residues. Germline assignment: CDR1 LNHDA and CDR2 SQIVND (reference sequence). DNA of the CDR3: TGTGCCAGTAGTTTTTCTTGGACCCAAGACACTGAAGCTTTCTTT. Translation: CASSFSWTQDTEAFF. The whole variable domain, filled in from reference TRBV19 and TRBJ1-1, reads DGGITQSPKYLFRKEGQNVTLSCEQNLNHDAMYWYRQDPGQGLRLIYYSQIVNDFQKGDIAEGYSVSREKKESFPLTVTSAQKNPTAFYLCASSFSWTQDTEAFFGQGTRLTVV.